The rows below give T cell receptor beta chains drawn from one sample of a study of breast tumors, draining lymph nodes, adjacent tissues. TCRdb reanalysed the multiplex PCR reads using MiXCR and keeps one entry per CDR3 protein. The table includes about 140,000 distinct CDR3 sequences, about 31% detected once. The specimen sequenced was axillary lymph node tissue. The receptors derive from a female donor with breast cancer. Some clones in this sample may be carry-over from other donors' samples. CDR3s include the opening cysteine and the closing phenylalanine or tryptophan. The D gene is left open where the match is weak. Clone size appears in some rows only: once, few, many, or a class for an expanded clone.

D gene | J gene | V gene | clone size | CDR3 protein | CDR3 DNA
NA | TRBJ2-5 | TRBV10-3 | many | CAISDREETQYF | TGTGCCATCAGTGACAGGGAAGAGACCCAGTACTTC
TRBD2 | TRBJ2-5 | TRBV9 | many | CASSVTSGPQETQYF | TGTGCCAGCAGCGTAACTAGCGGCCCCCAGGAGACCCAGTACTTC
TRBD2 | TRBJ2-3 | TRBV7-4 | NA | CASSKGTSGGPDTQYF | TGTGCCAGCAGCAAAGGGACTAGCGGGGGGCCAGATACGCAGTATTTT
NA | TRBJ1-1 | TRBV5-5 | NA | CASSRDGPPETEAFF | TGTGCCAGCAGCCGGGACGGACCTCCGGAGACTGAAGCTTTCTTT
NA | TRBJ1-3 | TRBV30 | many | CAWSEKGNTIYF | TGTGCCTGGAGTGAAAAAGGAAACACCATATATTTT
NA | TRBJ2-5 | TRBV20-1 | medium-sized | CSAREETQYF | TGCAGTGCTAGAGAAGAGACCCAGTACTTC
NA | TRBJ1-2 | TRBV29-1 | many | CSAIKVSGYTF | TGCAGCGCCATCAAGGTTTCCGGCTACACCTTC
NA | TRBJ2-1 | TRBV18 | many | CASSPSQGEQFF | TGTGCCAGCTCACCCAGTCAGGGTGAGCAGTTCTTC
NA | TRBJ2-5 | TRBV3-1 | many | CASSQDTVRGETQYF | TGTGCCAGCAGCCAAGATACCGTTCGGGGGGAGACCCAGTACTTC
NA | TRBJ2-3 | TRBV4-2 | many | CASSLNLAEGSVDTQYF | TGTGCCAGCAGCCTAAACCTGGCAGAGGGATCGGTAGATACGCAGTATTTT
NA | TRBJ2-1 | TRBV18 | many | CASSPVGTYYNEQFF | TGTGCCAGCTCACCGGTTGGGACCTACTACAATGAGCAGTTCTTC
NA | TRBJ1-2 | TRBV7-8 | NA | CASGLERGLLGYYGYTF | TGTGCCAGCGGCTTAGAGAGGGGCTTACTTGGCTACTATGGCTACACCTTC
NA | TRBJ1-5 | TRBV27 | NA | CASSPDSLGNQPQHF | TGTGCCAGCAGCCCAGACAGCCTGGGGAATCAGCCCCAGCATTTT
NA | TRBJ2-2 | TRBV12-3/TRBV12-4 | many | CASTGGRGAFDGELFF | TGTGCCAGCACCGGAGGACGGGGGGCTTTTGACGGAGAGCTGTTTTTT
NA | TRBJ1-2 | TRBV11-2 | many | CASNSQDGENYGYTF | TGTGCCAGCAACTCCCAGGACGGAGAGAACTATGGCTACACCTTC